Listed here are 11 T cell receptor beta chains from one sample, sequenced in a study of cytomegalovirus exposure and HLA in healthy donors (dated by TCRdb to 2017 to 2019). Libraries were constructed by the immunoSEQ multiplex PCR assay. A mixture of 60 forward primers for TCR Vbeta segments and 13 reverse primers for TCR Jbeta segments was used in the multiplex PCR. In TCRdb, the immuneACCESS table is reduced to in-frame sequences with V and J assigned. These tables do not hold every clone; where another copy was compared, an unresolved V gene accounts for under half, and the others remain unexplained. For this sample the table gives around 250,000 clones, of which about 90% were detected only once. About 1.7% of the sample belongs to the ten largest clones. The sequenced sample was PBMCs. Receptor source: a girl aged 2-10 years in good health and CMV-seronegative.

The chain joins TRBV9 to TRBJ2-1; unclear D gene. The CDR3 is made up of 15 amino acids. V dropped 4 bases and J dropped 0 bases, with 11 bases sitting between them. Germline V gives CDR1 SGDLS, CDR2 YYNGEE. The CDR3 reads CASSHDRSSYNEQFF. The DNA for the CDR3 is TGTGCCAGCAGCCACGACCGGAGCTCCTACAATGAGCAGTTCTTC.

The rearrangement links TRBV15 to TRBJ2-7; TRBD2 matches at 14 bases. Germline loops: CDR1 LNHNV, CDR2 YYDKDF (reference sequence). The CDR3 sequence is 16 residues long. The junction had 4 bases not matched to a gene; V was cut back by 2 bases and J by 4 bases. Here the CDR3 reads CATSRSGLAGVYEQYF. In DNA, the CDR3 is TGTGCCACCAGCAGATCGGGACTAGCGGGGGTGTACGAGCAGTACTTC.

Turning to this clone: The germline gene is not matched at one end of the junction; a read error may be the cause. The chain recombines TRBV4-1 with TRBJ2-7; no firm D call. CDR1 is MGHRA and CDR2 is YSYEKL in the germline V gene. CDR3 length: 13 amino acids. DNA of the CDR3: TGCGTCAGCAGCCAAGCCCCCAGCTACGAGCAGTACTTC. As protein: CVSSQAPSYEQYF.

The J gene is TRBJ2-1, the V gene TRBV2; maybe TRBD1 (6 bases). Germline CDR1 is SNHLY and CDR2 is FYNNEI. Trimming pared 5 bases from V and 0 bases from J, leaving 11 bases between. This CDR3 comprises 15 residues. DNA for the CDR3: TGTGCCAGCAGTAAAGGACAGAGCTCCTACAATGAGCAGTTCTTC. Its translation is CASSKGQSSYNEQFF.

To note about this clone: Other DNA sequences in this specimen translate into the identical CDR3. V is TRBV7-9 and J is TRBJ1-2; 7 nucleotides align to TRBD1. The CDR3 contains 15 residues. V lost 5 bases and J lost 8; bases outside the gene matches: 14. CDR1 SEHNR and CDR2 FQNEAQ come from the germline V gene (reference sequence). DNA for the CDR3: TGTGCCAGCAGCCAGGGCCGGTGGCAGGGGGAAGGCTACACCTTC. This encodes CASSQGRWQGEGYTF.

This clone appeared a few times. CDR3 DNA: TGTGCCAGCAGCCGGATTACAGGGGTCACCACTGAAGCTTTCTTT. Its protein is CASSRITGVTTEAFF. The chain links TRBV7-9 to TRBJ1-1, with 7 bases identical to TRBD1. Germline V gene data show CDR1 as SEHNR and CDR2 as FQNEAQ (reference sequence). CDR3 length: 15 amino acids. The junction had 10 bases not matched to a gene; V was cut back by 5 bases and J by 4 bases. The full variable domain, in which reference TRBV7-9 and TRBJ1-1 provide the parts outside the CDR3, is DTGVSQNPRHKITKRGQNVTFRCDPISEHNRLYWYRQTLGQGPEFLTYFQNEAQLEKSRLLSDRFSAERPKGSFSTLEIQRTEQGDSAMYLCASSRITGVTTEAFFGQGTRLTVV.

This sequence joins TRBV11-2 and TRBJ2-7; 10 positions agree with TRBD2. Trimming removed 2 bases from V and 3 bases from J; junction bases left unmatched: 10. Looked up from germline, CDR1 is SGHAT and CDR2 is FQNNGV. CDR3 length equals 17 residues. The CDR3 bases are TGTGCCAGCAGCTTAACCCGCGGGACTAGCGACAACTACGAGCAGTACTTC. Translating it yields CASSLTRGTSDNYEQYF.

The genes are TRBV18 and TRBJ2-5; 12 bases fit TRBD2. There are 16 residues in the CDR3. Germline CDR1 and CDR2: KGHSH and LQKENI. Germline trimming cut 3 bases from V and 2 bases from J; bases unmatched to any gene: 4. DNA for the CDR3: TGTGCCAGCTCACCGGGACTAGCGGGTCTACAAGAGACCCAGTACTTC. The encoded protein is CASSPGLAGLQETQYF.

The chain uses TRBV6-6 and TRBJ1-2, with unresolved D. V lost 4 bases, J lost 4 bases, and 13 bases lay in between. Germline CDR1 and CDR2: MNHNY and SVGAGI (reference sequence). This CDR3 has 14 residues. The CDR3 DNA follows: TGTGCCAGCAGTTCCGTCGGAGTCGGCTATGGCTACACCTTC. It yields the protein CASSSVGVGYGYTF.

The chain recombines TRBV6-5 with TRBJ2-7; 10 bases line up with TRBD1. Per the germline V gene, CDR1 is MNHEY and CDR2 is SVGAGI. This CDR3 comprises 16 residues. V lost 2 bases to trimming and J lost 7 bases; unmatched junction nucleotides: 11. CDR3 sequence (DNA): TGTGCCAGCAGTTACCGACTCGGGACAGGGGAGGGGGAGCAGTACTTC. It encodes CASSYRLGTGEGEQYF.

This clone has just one count. The chain links TRBV6-5 to TRBJ2-7, with D possibly TRBD2 on 7 matching bases. V was pared by 4 bases and J by 2 bases, with 15 bases between. Per the germline V gene, CDR1 is MNHEY and CDR2 is SVGAGI. CDR3 size: 15 residues. CDR3 sequence reads: CASSSLQGGAYEQYF. Written as DNA, the CDR3 is TGTGCCAGCAGTTCCCTCCAAGGGGGGGCCTACGAGCAGTACTTC.